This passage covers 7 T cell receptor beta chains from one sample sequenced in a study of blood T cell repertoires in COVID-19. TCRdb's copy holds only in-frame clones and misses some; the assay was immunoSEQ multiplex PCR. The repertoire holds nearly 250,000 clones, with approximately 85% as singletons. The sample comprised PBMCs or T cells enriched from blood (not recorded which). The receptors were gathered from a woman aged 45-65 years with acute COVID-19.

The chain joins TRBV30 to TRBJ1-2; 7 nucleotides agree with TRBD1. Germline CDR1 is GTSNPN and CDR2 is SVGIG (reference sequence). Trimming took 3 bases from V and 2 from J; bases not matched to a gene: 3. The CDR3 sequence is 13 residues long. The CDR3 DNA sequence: TGTGCCTGGAGCGAACAGGGGAACTATGGCTACACCTTC. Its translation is CAWSEQGNYGYTF.

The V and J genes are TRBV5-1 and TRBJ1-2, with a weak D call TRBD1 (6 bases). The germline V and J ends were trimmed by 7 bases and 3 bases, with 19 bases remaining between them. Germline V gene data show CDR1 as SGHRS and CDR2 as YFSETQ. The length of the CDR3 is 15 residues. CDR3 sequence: CASSLGGAQDYGYTF. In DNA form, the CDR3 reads TGCGCCAGCTCCCTGGGGGGGGCGCAGGACTATGGCTACACCTTC.

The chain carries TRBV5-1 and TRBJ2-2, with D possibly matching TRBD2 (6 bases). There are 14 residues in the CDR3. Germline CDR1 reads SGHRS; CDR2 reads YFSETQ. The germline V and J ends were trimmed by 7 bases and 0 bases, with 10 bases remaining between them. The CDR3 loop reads CASRREANTGELFF. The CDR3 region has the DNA TGCGCCAGCCGGAGGGAGGCGAACACCGGGGAGCTGTTTTTT.

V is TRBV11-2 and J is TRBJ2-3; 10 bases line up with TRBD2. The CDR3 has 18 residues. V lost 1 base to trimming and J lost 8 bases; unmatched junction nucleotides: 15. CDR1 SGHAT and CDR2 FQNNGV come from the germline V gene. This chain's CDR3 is CASSLASGLAGDGATQYF. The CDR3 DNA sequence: TGTGCCAGCAGCTTAGCCTCGGGTCTAGCGGGGGATGGGGCTACGCAGTATTTT. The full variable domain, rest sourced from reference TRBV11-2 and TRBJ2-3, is EAGVAQSPRYKIIEKRQSVAFWCNPISGHATLYWYQQILGQGPKLLIQFQNNGVVDDSQLPKDRFSAERLKGVDSTLKIQPAKLEDSAVYLCASSLASGLAGDGATQYFGPGTRLTVL.

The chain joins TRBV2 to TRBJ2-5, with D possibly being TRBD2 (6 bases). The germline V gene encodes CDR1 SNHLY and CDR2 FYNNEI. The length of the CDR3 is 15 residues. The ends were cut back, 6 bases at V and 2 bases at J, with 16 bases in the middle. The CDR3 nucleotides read TGTGCCAGCAGACTCTCCGGGACTTTTCAAGAGACCCAGTACTTC. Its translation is CASRLSGTFQETQYF.

CDR3 region: CASSLPGQLPEKLFF. The CDR3 DNA follows: TGTGCCAGCAGCCTCCCGGGACAGCTCCCTGAAAAACTGTTTTTT. The J gene is TRBJ1-4, the V gene TRBV7-2, with 7 bases that match TRBD1. V was clipped by 5 bases and J by 7 bases; unmatched bases: 10. Germline assignment: CDR1 SGHTA and CDR2 FQGNSA. CDR3 length: 15 residues.

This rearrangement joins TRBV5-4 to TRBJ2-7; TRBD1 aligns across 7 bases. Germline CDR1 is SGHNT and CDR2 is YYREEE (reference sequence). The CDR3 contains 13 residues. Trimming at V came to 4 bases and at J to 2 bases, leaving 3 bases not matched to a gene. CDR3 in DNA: TGTGCCAGCAGCCCGGACAGGCCCTACGAGCAGTACTTC. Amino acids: CASSPDRPYEQYF.